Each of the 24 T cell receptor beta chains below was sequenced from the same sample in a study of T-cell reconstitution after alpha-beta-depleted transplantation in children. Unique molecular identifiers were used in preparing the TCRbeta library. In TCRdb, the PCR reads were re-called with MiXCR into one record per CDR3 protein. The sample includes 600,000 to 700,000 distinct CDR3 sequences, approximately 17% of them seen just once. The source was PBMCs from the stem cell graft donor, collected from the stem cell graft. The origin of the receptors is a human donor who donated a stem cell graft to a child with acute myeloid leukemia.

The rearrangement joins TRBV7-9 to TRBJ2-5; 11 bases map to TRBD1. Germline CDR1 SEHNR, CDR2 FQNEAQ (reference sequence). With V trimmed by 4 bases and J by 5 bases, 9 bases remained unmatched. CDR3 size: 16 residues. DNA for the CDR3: TGTGCCAGCAGCTCCCCGGACAGGGGGCTACAGGAGACCCAGTACTTC. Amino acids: CASSSPDRGLQETQYF. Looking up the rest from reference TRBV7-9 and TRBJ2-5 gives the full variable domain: DTGVSQNPRHKITKRGQNVTFRCDPISEHNRLYWYRQTLGQGPEFLTYFQNEAQLEKSRLLSDRFSAERPKGSFSTLEIQRTEQGDSAMYLCASSSPDRGLQETQYFGPGTRLLVL.

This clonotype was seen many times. For the CDR3, the DNA is TGCGCCAGCAGCTTGACGAGGGATGAAGCTTTCTTT. This sequence encodes CASSLTRDEAFF. The chain links TRBV5-1 to TRBJ1-1; no clear D gene. The CDR3 totals 12 residues. V dropped 1 base and J dropped 7 bases, with 8 bases sitting between them. Germline CDR1 reads SGHRS; CDR2 reads YFSETQ.

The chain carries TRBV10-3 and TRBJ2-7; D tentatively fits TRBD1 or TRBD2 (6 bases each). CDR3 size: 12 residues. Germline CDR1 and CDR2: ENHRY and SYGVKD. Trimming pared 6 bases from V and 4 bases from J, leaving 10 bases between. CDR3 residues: CAISRGQYEQYF. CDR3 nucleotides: TGTGCCATCAGCCGGGGGCAGTACGAGCAGTACTTC.

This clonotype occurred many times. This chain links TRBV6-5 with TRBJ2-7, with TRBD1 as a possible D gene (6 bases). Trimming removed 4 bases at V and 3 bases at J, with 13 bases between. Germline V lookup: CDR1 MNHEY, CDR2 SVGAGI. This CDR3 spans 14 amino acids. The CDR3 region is CASSSRQELYEQYV. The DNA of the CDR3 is TGTGCCAGCAGTTCCAGACAGGAACTCTACGAGCAGTACGTC.

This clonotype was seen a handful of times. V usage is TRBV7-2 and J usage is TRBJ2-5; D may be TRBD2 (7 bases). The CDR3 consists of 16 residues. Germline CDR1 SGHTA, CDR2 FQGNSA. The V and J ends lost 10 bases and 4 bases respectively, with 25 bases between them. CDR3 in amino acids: CATTHDAGAGGETQYF. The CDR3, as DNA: TGTGCCACGACCCACGACGCGGGGGCGGGTGGAGAGACCCAGTACTTC.

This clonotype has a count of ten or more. CDR3 amino acids: CSARDPSEQFF. The CDR3, as DNA: TGCAGTGCTAGAGATCCAAGTGAGCAGTTCTTC. J is TRBJ2-1 and V is TRBV20-1; D is unclear. The length of the CDR3 is 11 residues. CDR1 and CDR2 from the germline V gene are DFQATT and SNEGSKA (reference sequence). V lost 0 bases and J lost 9, with 6 bases in between.

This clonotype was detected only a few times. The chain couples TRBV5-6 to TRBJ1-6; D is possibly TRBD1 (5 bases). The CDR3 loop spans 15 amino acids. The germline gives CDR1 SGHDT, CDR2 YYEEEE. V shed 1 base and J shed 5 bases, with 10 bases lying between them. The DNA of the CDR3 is TGTGCCAGCAGCTTGCGGTGGGGCGATAATTCACCCCTCCACTTT. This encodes CASSLRWGDNSPLHF.

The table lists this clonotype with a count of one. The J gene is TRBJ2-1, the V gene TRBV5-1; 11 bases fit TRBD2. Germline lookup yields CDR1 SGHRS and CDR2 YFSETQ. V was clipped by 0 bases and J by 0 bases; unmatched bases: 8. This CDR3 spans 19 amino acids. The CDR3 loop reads CASSLGLAGGTVSYNEQFF. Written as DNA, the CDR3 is TGCGCCAGCAGCTTGGGATTAGCGGGGGGGACAGTCTCCTACAATGAGCAGTTCTTC.

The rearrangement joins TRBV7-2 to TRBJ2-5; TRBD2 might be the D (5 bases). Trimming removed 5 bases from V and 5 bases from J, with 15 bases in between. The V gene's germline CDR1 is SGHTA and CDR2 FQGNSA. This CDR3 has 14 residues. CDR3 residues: CASSVSSSEETQYF. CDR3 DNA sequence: TGTGCCAGCAGCGTGTCGAGTAGCGAGGAGACCCAGTACTTC.

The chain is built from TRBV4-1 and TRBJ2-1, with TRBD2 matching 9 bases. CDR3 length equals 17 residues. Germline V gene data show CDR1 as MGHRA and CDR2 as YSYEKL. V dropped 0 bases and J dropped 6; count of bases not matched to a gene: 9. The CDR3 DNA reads TGCGCCAGCAGCCAAGAAGGCGTGAGCGGGGGGTTCAATGAGCAGTTCTTC. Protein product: CASSQEGVSGGFNEQFF.

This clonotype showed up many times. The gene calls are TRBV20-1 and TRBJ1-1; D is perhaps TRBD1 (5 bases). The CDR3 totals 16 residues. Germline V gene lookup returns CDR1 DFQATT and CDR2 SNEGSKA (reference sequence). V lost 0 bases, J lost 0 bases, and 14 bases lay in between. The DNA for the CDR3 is TGCAGTGCTAGAGATTATGAGGGGAATCTGAACACTGAAGCTTTCTTT. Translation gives CSARDYEGNLNTEAFF.

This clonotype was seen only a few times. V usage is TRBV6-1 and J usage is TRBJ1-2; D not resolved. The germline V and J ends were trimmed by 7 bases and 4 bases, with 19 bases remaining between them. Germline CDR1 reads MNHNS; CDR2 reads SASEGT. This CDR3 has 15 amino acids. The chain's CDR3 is CASTDFGVEPYGYTF. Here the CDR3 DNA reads TGTGCCAGCACTGACTTCGGGGTCGAGCCCTATGGCTACACCTTC.

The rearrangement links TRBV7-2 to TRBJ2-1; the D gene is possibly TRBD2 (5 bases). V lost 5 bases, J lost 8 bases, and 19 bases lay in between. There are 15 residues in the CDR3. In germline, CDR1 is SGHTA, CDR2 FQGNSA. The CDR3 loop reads CASSADGSNLDEQFF. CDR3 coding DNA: TGTGCCAGCAGCGCGGATGGGAGCAACCTCGATGAGCAGTTCTTC.

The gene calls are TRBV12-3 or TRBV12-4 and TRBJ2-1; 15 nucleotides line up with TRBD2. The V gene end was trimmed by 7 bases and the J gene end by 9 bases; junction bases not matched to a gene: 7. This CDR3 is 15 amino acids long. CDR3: CASTRTSGGASEQFF. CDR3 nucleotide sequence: TGTGCCAGCACCCGGACTAGCGGGGGGGCCAGTGAGCAGTTCTTC.

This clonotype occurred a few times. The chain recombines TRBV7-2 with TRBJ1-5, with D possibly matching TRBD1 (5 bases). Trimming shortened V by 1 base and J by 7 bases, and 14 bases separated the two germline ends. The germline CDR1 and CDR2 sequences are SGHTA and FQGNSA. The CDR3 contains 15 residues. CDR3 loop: CASSLGFGAGQPQHF. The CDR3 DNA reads TGTGCCAGCAGCTTAGGATTCGGGGCCGGACAGCCCCAGCATTTT.

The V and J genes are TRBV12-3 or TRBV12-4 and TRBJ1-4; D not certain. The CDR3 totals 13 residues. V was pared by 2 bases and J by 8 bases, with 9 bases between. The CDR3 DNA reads TGTGCCAGCAGTTTAAGGCGCGGGGAAAAACTGTTTTTT. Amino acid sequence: CASSLRRGEKLFF.

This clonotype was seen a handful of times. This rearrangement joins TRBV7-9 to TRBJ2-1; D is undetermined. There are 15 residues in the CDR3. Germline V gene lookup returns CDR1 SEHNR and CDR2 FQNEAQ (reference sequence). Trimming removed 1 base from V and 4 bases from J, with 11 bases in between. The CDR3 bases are TGTGCCAGCAGCTTAGAAGACGGCGGATACAATGAGCAGTTCTTC. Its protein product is CASSLEDGGYNEQFF.

The DNA of the CDR3 is TGTGCCAGCAGCTTGGAAGGGGGTATCGCCGGGGAGCTGTTTTTT. It specifies CASSLEGGIAGELFF. This sequence joins TRBV5-5 and TRBJ2-2, with D possibly TRBD1 on 6 matching bases. The CDR3 is made up of 15 amino acids. Germline CDR1 reads SGHKS; CDR2 reads YYEKEE (reference sequence). V lost 0 bases to trimming and J lost 6 bases, with 12 bases between them.

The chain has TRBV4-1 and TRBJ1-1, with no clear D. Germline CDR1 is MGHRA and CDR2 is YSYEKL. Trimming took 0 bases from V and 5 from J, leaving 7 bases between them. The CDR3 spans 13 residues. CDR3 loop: CASSQDWETEAFF. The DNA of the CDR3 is TGCGCCAGCAGCCAAGATTGGGAGACTGAAGCTTTCTTT.

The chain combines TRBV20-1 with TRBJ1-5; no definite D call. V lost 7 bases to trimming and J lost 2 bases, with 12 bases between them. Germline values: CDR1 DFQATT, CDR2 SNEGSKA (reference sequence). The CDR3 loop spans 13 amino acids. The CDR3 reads CSVKGSGNQPQHF. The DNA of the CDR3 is TGCAGTGTAAAAGGGAGCGGCAATCAGCCCCAGCATTTT.

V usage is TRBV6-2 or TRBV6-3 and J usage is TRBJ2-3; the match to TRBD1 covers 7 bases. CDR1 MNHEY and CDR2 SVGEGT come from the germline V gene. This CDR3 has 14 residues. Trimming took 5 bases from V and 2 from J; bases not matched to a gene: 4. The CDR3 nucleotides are TGTGCCAGCAGTGGTACAGGGGCCACAGATACGCAGTATTTT. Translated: CASSGTGATDTQYF.

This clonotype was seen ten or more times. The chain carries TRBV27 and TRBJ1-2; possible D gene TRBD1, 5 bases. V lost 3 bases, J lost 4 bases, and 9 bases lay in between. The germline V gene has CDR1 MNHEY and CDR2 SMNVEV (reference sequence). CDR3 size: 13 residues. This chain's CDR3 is CASSLGLGYGYTF. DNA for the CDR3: TGTGCCAGCAGTTTGGGACTTGGCTATGGCTACACCTTC.

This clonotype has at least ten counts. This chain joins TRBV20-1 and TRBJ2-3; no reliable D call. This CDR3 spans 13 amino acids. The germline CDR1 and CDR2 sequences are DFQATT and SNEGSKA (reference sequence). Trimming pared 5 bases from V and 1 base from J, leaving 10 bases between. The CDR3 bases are TGCAGTGCTGCCCCCGGAGGCACAGATACGCAGTATTTT. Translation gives CSAAPGGTDTQYF.

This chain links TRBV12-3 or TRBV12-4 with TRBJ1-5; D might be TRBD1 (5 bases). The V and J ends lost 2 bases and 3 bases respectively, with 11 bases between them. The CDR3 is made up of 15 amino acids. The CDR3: CASSLSTEPNQPQHF. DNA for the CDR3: TGTGCCAGCAGTTTATCGACAGAACCCAATCAGCCCCAGCATTTT.